The present T cell receptor (beta chain) was sequenced within a study of blood T cells in healthy people across ages. It was with a sample-barcoded 5' primer and a J-beta primer mix that a second PCR of roughly 6 to 11 cycles was run. Using its own MiXCR run on the 5' RACE reads, TCRdb lists one record per CDR3 protein. This sample has 700,000 to 950,000 distinct CDR3 sequences, with approximately 39% found just once. Points on this clonotype: The antigen remains unidentified. The germline gene is not matched at one end of the junction; a read error may be the cause.

Study observations and caveats: What prevented conclusive comparison of naive and antigen-experienced cells was that PBMCs were unsorted. The study regarded diversity estimates from one million T cells as underestimates.

The CDR3 is 15 residues long. The germline V gene has CDR1 DFQATT and CDR2 SNEGSKA (reference sequence). Staff drew approximately 9.7 milliliters of peripheral blood from each donor. Per sample, at least 5 micrograms of total RNA were extracted. This receptor was taken from a woman aged 55-75 years in good health. The sequenced material came from blood. The chain joins TRBV20-1 to TRBJ2-7, with a tentative D call TRBD2 (6 bases). The chain's CDR3 is CSAREPGLGSYELYF. The CDR3 region has the DNA TGCAGTGCTAGAGAACCGGGACTCGGCTCCTACGAGCTGTACTTC.